Listed here are 3 T cell receptor beta chains from one sample, sequenced in a study of a mutant IDH1 vaccine in newly diagnosed glioma. Method: immunoSEQ multiplex PCR; TCRdb's copy keeps in-frame clones and lacks some. The sample consists of 39,000 or so clones, about four fifths of them appearing once. Antigens of these TCRs are unknown. Indicated time point: week 5, during vaccination. Doses consisted of 300 ug of mutant IDH1 20-mer peptide each, paired with topical imiquimod. The source was PBMCs, collected from a glioma patient whose treatment included an IDH1 peptide vaccine. The receptors were gathered from a man aged 35-49 years with glioma.

This chain connects TRBV5-1 to TRBJ2-1, with D perhaps assigned TRBD1 or TRBD2 (5 bases each). Germline CDR1 reads SGHRS; CDR2 reads YFSETQ. The CDR3 runs to 15 residues. V was shortened by 5 bases and J by 0 bases, with 12 bases between the two germline ends. The CDR3 region is CASRSEGSSYNEQFF. CDR3 in DNA: TGCGCCAGCAGGTCCGAGGGGAGCTCCTACAATGAGCAGTTCTTC.

V is TRBV6-6 and J is TRBJ1-2; no clear D. CDR3 length: 14 amino acids. V was trimmed by 7 bases and J by 6 bases, leaving 18 bases between them. CDR1 and CDR2 from the germline V gene are MNHNY and SVGAGI (reference sequence). DNA of the CDR3: TGTGCCAGCACCCACGGAGGGAAGGTCGATGGCTACACCTTC. Amino acids: CASTHGGKVDGYTF.

In this sample, this clone turned up a few times. V and J are TRBV19 and TRBJ1-1; D remains unclear. This CDR3 spans 13 amino acids. V gave up 3 bases and J gave up 8 bases, with 13 bases separating them. CDR1 LNHDA and CDR2 SQIVND come from the germline V gene (reference sequence). In DNA, the CDR3 is TGTGCCAGTAGTATGTCTCTACCCACCGAAGCTTTCTTT. It codes for CASSMSLPTEAFF.